These T cell receptor beta chains were read from a single sample in a study of beta chain features in type 1 diabetes. Sequenced by immunoSEQ multiplex PCR; TCRdb stores in-frame clones only, minus some. The sample lists some 360,000 clones; roughly a fifth were seen once. Sequenced sample: naive CD4+ T cells from blood. These receptors were collected from a woman in her late teens or twenties in good health. Each CDR3 is given with its conserved first and last residue. D genes are given only for firm matches. Size values are once, few and many counts, or a class for expanded clones, and some rows have none.

>-|few|TRBJ2-7|TRBV5-4
CASSLGGGASSYEQYF
TGTGCCAGCAGTCTCGGAGGAGGGGCGTCCAGCTACGAGCAGTACTTC
>TRBD1|few|TRBJ1-2|TRBV5-1
CASSTGTGTRYNYGYTF
TGCGCCAGCAGCACCGGGACAGGAACTCGATACAACTATGGCTACACCTTC
>-|few|TRBJ1-1|TRBV7-3
CASRRQMNTEAFF
TGTGCCAGCCGACGACAGATGAACACTGAAGCTTTCTTT
>TRBD2|-|TRBJ2-3|TRBV7-7
CASSLGRTSGGSTDTQYF
TGTGCTAGCAGCTTAGGGCGGACTAGCGGGGGGAGCACAGATACGCAGTATTTT
>-|-|TRBJ2-6|TRBV6-1
CASRKRTAGANVLTF
TGTGCCAGCAGAAAGCGGACCGCTGGGGCCAACGTCCTGACTTTC
>TRBD2|-|TRBJ2-5|TRBV29-1
CSVDLGEGWSQETQYF
TGCAGCGTTGATCTGGGGGAGGGGTGGTCGCAAGAGACCCAGTACTTC
>-|-|TRBJ1-1|TRBV30
CAWSVGGSRAEAFF
TGTGCCTGGAGTGTGGGGGGGAGTCGGGCTGAAGCTTTCTTT
>-|few|TRBJ2-4|TRBV9
CASSGEAKNIQYF
TGTGCCAGCAGCGGAGAAGCCAAAAACATTCAGTACTTC
>-|-|TRBJ2-2|TRBV7-2
CASTLGGNTGELFF
TGTGCCAGCACCCTAGGGGGGAACACCGGGGAGCTGTTTTTT
>-|-|TRBJ1-5|TRBV30
CAYQDKGRQPQHF
TGTGCCTACCAGGACAAGGGAAGACAGCCCCAGCATTTT
>TRBD2|few|TRBJ2-1|TRBV18
CASSPLLAGAFSYNEQFF
TGTGCCAGCTCTCCACTACTAGCGGGGGCCTTCTCCTACAATGAGCAGTTCTTC
>TRBD1|-|TRBJ2-7|TRBV5-1
CASSFDHTGGEQYF
TGCGCCAGCAGCTTTGATCATACAGGGGGCGAGCAGTACTTC
>-|few|TRBJ1-2|TRBV18
CASSPDNAYGYTF
TGTGCCAGCTCACCGGACAATGCCTATGGCTACACCTTC
>-|-|TRBJ2-1|TRBV5-6
CASSLQGPEQFF
TGTGCCAGCAGCTTACAGGGCCCCGAGCAGTTCTTC
>-|-|TRBJ2-1|TRBV29-1
CSATPGGYNEQFF
TGCAGCGCCACCCCCGGGGGATACAATGAGCAGTTCTTC
>-|-|TRBJ1-1|TRBV18
CASSPIGQLNTEAFF
TGTGCCAGCTCACCGATCGGACAGTTGAACACTGAAGCTTTCTTT
>-|-|TRBJ2-3|TRBV11-1
CASSSGGFSTDTQYF
TGTGCCAGCAGCTCCGGGGGATTCAGCACAGATACGCAGTATTTT
>-|-|TRBJ2-1|TRBV11-1
CASSQGSGTSSYNEQFF
TGTGCCAGCAGCCAAGGAAGCGGGACAAGCTCCTACAATGAGCAGTTCTTC
>TRBD1|-|TRBJ1-2|TRBV6-5
CASSGQGIDGYTF
TGTGCCAGCAGTGGACAGGGGATCGACGGCTACACCTTC
>-|-|TRBJ2-2|TRBV5-6
CASRGWGGTGELFF
TGTGCCAGCAGGGGATGGGGAGGCACCGGGGAGCTGTTTTTT
>-|-|TRBJ2-7|TRBV4-1
CASSRYGEVRINPYEQYF
TGCGCCAGCAGCCGATATGGGGAGGTCAGGATTAACCCCTACGAGCAGTACTTC
>TRBD2|-|TRBJ2-7|TRBV18
CASSPPNTSGEQYF
TGTGCCAGCTCACCACCTAATACTAGCGGCGAGCAGTACTTC
>-|few|TRBJ2-1|TRBV5-1
CASSTSPSSYNEQFF
TGCGCCAGCAGCACGAGCCCGAGCTCCTACAATGAGCAGTTCTTC
>TRBD1|-|TRBJ2-5|TRBV19
CASSSDRGVETQYF
TGTGCCAGTAGTTCCGACAGGGGGGTAGAGACCCAGTACTTC
>TRBD2|-|TRBJ2-4|TRBV9
CASSAAGGLAGGENIQYF
TGTGCCAGCAGCGCAGCAGGAGGGCTAGCGGGGGGTGAAAACATTCAGTACTTC
>TRBD1|-|TRBJ2-7|TRBV29-1
CSAGTDYEQYF
TGCAGCGCTGGGACAGACTACGAGCAGTACTTC
>-|-|TRBJ2-3|TRBV30
CAWTMGADTQYF
TGTGCCTGGACGATGGGCGCAGATACGCAGTATTTT
>-|few|TRBJ2-1|TRBV7-2
CASSPTRYNEQFF
TGTGCCAGCAGCCCGACACGATACAATGAGCAGTTCTTC
>-|-|TRBJ1-2|TRBV30
CACSIAGALGYGYTF
TGTGCCTGTTCGATAGCAGGGGCTTTGGGGTATGGCTACACCTTC
>-|-|TRBJ2-1|TRBV2
CASSGVISYNEQFF
TGTGCCAGCAGCGGGGTGATCTCCTACAATGAGCAGTTCTTC
>-|-|TRBJ2-1|TRBV29-1
CSVEGQYNEQFF
TGCAGCGTTGAGGGGCAGTACAATGAGCAGTTCTTC
>-|-|TRBJ2-3|TRBV30
CAWSVKTSTDTQYF
TGTGCCTGGAGTGTAAAAACTAGCACAGATACGCAGTATTTT
>-|-|TRBJ2-5|TRBV4-3
CASSQALGLTQYF
TGCGCCAGCAGCCAGGCCCTCGGGTTGACCCAGTACTTC
>-|-|TRBJ1-6|TRBV7-9
CASSRDIRRNSPLHF
TGTGCCAGCAGCAGGGACATTCGGAGGAATTCACCCCTCCACTTT
>TRBD1|-|TRBJ2-7|TRBV5-1
CASSLRQGAFDEQYF
TGCGCCAGCAGCTTAAGACAGGGGGCTTTCGACGAGCAGTACTTC
>-|-|TRBJ2-2|TRBV2
CASRTEAPTGELFF
TGTGCCAGCAGGACAGAAGCACCCACCGGGGAGCTGTTTTTT
>-|few|TRBJ1-1|TRBV14
CASSQQGDTEAFF
TGTGCCAGCAGCCAACAGGGCGACACTGAAGCTTTCTTT
>TRBD2|-|TRBJ2-1|TRBV11-1
CASSLAEGTSGEQFF
TGTGCCAGCAGCTTAGCGGAAGGGACTAGCGGCGAGCAGTTCTTC
>TRBD1|-|TRBJ2-5|TRBV5-1
CASSPDRGETQYF
TGCGCCAGCAGCCCGGACAGGGGAGAGACCCAGTACTTC
>TRBD2|-|TRBJ2-1|TRBV7-2
CASSLEGSGRDEFF
TGTGCCAGCAGCTTAGAGGGTAGCGGGAGAGATGAGTTCTTC